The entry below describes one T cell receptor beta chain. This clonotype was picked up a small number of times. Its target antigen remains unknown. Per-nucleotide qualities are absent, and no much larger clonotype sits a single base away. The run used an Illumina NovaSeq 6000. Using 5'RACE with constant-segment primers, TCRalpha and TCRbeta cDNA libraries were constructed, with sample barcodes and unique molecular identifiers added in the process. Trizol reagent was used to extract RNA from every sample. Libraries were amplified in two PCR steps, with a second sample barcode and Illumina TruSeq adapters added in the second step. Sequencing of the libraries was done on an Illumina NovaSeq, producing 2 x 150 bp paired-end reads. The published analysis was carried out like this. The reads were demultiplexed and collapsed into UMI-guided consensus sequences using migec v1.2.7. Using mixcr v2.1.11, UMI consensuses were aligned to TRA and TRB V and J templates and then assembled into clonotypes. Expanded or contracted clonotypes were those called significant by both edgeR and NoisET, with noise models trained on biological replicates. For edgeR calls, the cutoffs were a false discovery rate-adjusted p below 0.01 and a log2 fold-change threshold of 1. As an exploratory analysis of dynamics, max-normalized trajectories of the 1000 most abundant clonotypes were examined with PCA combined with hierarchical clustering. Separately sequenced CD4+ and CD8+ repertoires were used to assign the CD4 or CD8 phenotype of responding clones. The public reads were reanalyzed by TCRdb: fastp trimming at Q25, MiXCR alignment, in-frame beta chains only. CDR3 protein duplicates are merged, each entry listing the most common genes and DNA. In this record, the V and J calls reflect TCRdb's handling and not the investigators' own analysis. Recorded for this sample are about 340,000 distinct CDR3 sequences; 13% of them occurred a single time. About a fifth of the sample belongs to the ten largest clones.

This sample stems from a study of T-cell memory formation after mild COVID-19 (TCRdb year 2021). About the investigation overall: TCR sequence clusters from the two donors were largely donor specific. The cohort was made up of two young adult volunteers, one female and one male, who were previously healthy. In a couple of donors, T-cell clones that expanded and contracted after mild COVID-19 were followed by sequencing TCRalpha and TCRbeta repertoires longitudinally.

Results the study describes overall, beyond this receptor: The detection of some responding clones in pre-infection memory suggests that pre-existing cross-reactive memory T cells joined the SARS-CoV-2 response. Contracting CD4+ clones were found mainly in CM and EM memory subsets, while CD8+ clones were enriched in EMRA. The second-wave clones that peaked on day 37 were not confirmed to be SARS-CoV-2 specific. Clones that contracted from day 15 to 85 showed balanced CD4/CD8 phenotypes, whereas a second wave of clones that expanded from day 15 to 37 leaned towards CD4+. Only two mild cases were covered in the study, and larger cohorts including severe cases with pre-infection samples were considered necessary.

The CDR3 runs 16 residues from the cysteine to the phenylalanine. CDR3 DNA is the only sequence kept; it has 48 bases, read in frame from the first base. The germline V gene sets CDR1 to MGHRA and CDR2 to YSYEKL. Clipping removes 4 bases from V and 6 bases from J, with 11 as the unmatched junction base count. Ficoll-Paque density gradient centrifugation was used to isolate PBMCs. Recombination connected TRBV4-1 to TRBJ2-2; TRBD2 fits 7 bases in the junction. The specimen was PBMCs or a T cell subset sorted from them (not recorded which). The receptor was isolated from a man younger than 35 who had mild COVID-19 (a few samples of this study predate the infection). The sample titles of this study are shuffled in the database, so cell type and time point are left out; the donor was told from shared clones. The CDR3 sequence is CASSRPGEGLAGELFF. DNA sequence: TGCGCCAGCAGCCGCCCGGGGGAGGGGCTCGCCGGGGAGCTGTTTTTT.